These T cell receptor beta chains were read from a single sample in a study of cytomegalovirus exposure and HLA in healthy donors. The assay was immunoSEQ multiplex PCR, and TCRdb's table has in-frame clones only and misses some. The sample lists 100,000 to 150,000 clones, roughly 76% occurring once. Sequenced material: PBMCs. The receptors here all came from a woman in her sixties or seventies in good health and CMV-seropositive. CDR3s leave out the opening cysteine and the closing phenylalanine or tryptophan. A D gene is named only where the DNA matches it firmly. Size values are once, few and many counts, or a class for expanded clones, and some rows have none.

CDR3 protein,V gene,J gene,D gene,clone size
ASSLDRGTDTQY,TRBV13,TRBJ2-3,NA,NA
ASSLVLAGPYEQY,TRBV7-2,TRBJ2-7,TRBD2,NA
ASSSPMKGFEDTQY,TRBV11-2,TRBJ2-3,NA,NA
ASTTTQGFFGYT,TRBV2,TRBJ1-2,NA,once
ASSTAAGGQSQY,TRBV6-6,TRBJ2-3,TRBD2,NA
SVDLGTGDTYEQY,TRBV29-1,TRBJ2-7,TRBD1,NA
ASRQTGGPDTQY,TRBV27,TRBJ2-3,TRBD1,NA
ASSSQETQY,TRBV5-1,TRBJ2-5,NA,once
ASSELITTGGPYEQY,TRBV2,TRBJ2-7,TRBD1,few
ASSSTGGSEAF,TRBV11-3,TRBJ1-1,TRBD1,NA
ASSPQRDTEAF,TRBV7-8,TRBJ1-1,NA,once
ASSELSGGDTDTQY,TRBV2,TRBJ2-3,TRBD2,NA
ASSVAPGVMNTEAF,TRBV9,TRBJ1-1,NA,NA
AILTQVSYNSPLH,TRBV10-3,TRBJ1-6,NA,NA
ASSQWGGTPSYEQY,TRBV7-2,TRBJ2-7,NA,NA
ASSQGQGGTDTQY,TRBV9,TRBJ2-3,TRBD1,NA
ASSLGTSVTDTQY,TRBV5-1,TRBJ2-3,TRBD2,few
ASSRGLAAINEQF,TRBV6-6,TRBJ2-1,TRBD2,NA
ASSTPTRSGANGLT,TRBV18,TRBJ2-6,NA,NA
ASSIESHQPQH,TRBV19,TRBJ1-5,NA,NA
ASSPGQQNTGELF,TRBV18,TRBJ2-2,TRBD1,NA
ASSKGLAGGLSGANVLT,TRBV19,TRBJ2-6,TRBD2,NA
ASSDLTGAGNTIY,TRBV25-1,TRBJ1-3,TRBD1,NA
ASIDSGGFNTGELF,TRBV19,TRBJ2-2,TRBD2,few
ASSLGQGAHEKLF,TRBV7-9,TRBJ1-4,TRBD1,NA
ASSSKTGGNSPLH,TRBV7-9,TRBJ1-6,TRBD1,NA
ASRTGTGPYNEQF,TRBV2,TRBJ2-1,TRBD1,NA
ASREHRYNSPLH,TRBV28,TRBJ1-6,NA,NA
ASSVRGLAYEQY,TRBV6-1,TRBJ2-7,TRBD2,once
ATRHMAEETQY,TRBV6-5,TRBJ2-5,NA,NA
ASSLDRLTSGSNNEQF,TRBV11-3,TRBJ2-1,TRBD2,NA
ASSVQAGGYNEQF,TRBV9,TRBJ2-1,TRBD2,NA
ASSPGERVTKNIQY,TRBV4-2,TRBJ2-4,NA,once
ASRGGGLGTGELF,TRBV7-6,TRBJ2-2,TRBD2,NA
ASSLEPGGINYGYT,TRBV5-1,TRBJ1-2,TRBD1,NA
ASRLSTVGEQY,TRBV27,TRBJ2-7,NA,NA
ASSRGVNAPYEQY,TRBV7-9,TRBJ2-7,NA,NA
ASSQEHGANYGYT,TRBV4-1,TRBJ1-2,NA,NA
SARDERTQY,TRBV20-1,TRBJ2-5,NA,NA
SVDRGGTGELF,TRBV29-1,TRBJ2-2,TRBD1,NA
ASRAVRSYNEQF,TRBV6-6,TRBJ2-1,NA,NA
ASALGLNGQGAGETQY,TRBV5-8,TRBJ2-5,TRBD1,NA
ASSGTVGNTIY,TRBV6-5,TRBJ1-3,TRBD1,NA
ASSKGWGVSGNTIY,TRBV21-1,TRBJ1-3,NA,NA
ASSPGPRQGLSGNTIY,TRBV5-1,TRBJ1-3,TRBD1,NA
ASSPGQTVSPLH,TRBV7-2,TRBJ1-6,TRBD1,NA
ASSTGLSGDEQF,TRBV7-2,TRBJ2-1,NA,NA
ASTFGGAAYEQY,TRBV5-1,TRBJ2-7,NA,NA
ASTLGDRGGQPQH,TRBV2,TRBJ1-5,TRBD1,NA
ASSFSLNSPLH,TRBV7-2,TRBJ1-6,NA,few
ASSPDRAGYT,TRBV7-6,TRBJ1-2,TRBD1,NA
ASSSWTGNTEAF,TRBV6-5,TRBJ1-1,TRBD1,NA
ASSLGPRDTNYGYT,TRBV19,TRBJ1-2,NA,NA
ASSLMSGGSPYEQY,TRBV7-2,TRBJ2-7,TRBD2,NA
ASSRGAGSNIQY,TRBV5-1,TRBJ2-4,NA,NA
ASSSPTGHT,TRBV6-5,TRBJ1-2,TRBD1,NA
AWRDTNYGYT,TRBV30,TRBJ1-2,NA,NA
ASSLVRGLDRDSYEQY,TRBV7-9,NA,TRBD1,NA
ASSSRDRDTGELF,TRBV27,TRBJ2-2,TRBD1,NA
ASSTLQRGSEKLF,TRBV21-1,TRBJ1-4,NA,NA